The TCR beta chain under discussion was sequenced for a study of CD8+ T cells in alopecia areata. The sequencing template was cDNA reverse transcribed from extracted RNA. Profiled with immunoSEQ multiplex PCR; TCRdb holds only in-frame clones, not every one. The sample carries fewer than 150,000 clones, 82% recorded once. The sample's treatment: oral pan-JAK inhibitor, 5-10 mg twice daily. The CDR3 extends over 11 amino acids. Trimming removed 7 bases from V and 8 bases from J, with 13 bases in between. Germline V gene data show CDR1 as DFQATT and CDR2 as SNEGSKA (reference sequence). This clone was seen more than once but under ten times.

This receptor was taken from a human donor with alopecia areata. Sequenced here: CD8+ T cells sorted from blood, sampled at week 4, from a patient treated with tofacitinib. V gene TRBV20-1 combines with J gene TRBJ2-3, with D possibly being TRBD1 (5 bases). As DNA, the CDR3 is TGCAGTGTCCAAGCGCAGGGTACGCAGTATTTT. Amino acids: CSVQAQGTQYF.